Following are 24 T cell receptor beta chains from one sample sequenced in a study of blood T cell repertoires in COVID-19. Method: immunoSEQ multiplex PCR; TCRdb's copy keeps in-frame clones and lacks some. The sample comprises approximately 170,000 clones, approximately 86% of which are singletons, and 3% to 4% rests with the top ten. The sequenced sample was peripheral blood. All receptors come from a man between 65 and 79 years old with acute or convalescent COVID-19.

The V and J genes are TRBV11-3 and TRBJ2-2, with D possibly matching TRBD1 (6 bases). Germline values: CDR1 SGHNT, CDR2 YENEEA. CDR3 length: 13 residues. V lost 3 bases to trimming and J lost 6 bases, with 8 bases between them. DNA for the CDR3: TGTGCCAGCAGCTTTACAGGGCCCGGGGAGCTGTTTTTT. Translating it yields CASSFTGPGELFF.

Here the CDR3 DNA reads TGCGCCAGCAGCCCTTCCTACCAAACAGATACGCAGTATTTT. Its protein is CASSPSYQTDTQYF. The chain uses TRBV5-1 and TRBJ2-3; D not certain. The V end lost 4 bases, the J end lost 3 bases, and 12 bases lay between the germline ends. The CDR3 has 14 amino acids. The germline V gene has CDR1 SGHRS and CDR2 YFSETQ. Filled out from reference TRBV5-1 and TRBJ2-3, the complete variable domain reads KAGVTQTPRYLIKTRGQQVTLSCSPISGHRSVSWYQQTPGQGLQFLFEYFSETQRNKGNFPGRFSGRQFSNSRSEMNVSTLELGDSALYLCASSPSYQTDTQYFGPGTRLTVL.

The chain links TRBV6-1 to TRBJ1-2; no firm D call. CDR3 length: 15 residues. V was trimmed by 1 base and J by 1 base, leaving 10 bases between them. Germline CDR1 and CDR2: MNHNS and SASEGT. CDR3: CASSEGLNLNYGYTF. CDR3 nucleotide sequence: TGTGCCAGCAGTGAAGGACTCAACCTTAACTATGGCTACACCTTC.

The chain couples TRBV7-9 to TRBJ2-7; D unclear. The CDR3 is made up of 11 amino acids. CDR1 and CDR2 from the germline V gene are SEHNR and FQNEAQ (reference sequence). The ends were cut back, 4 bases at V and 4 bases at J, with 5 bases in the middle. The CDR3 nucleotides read TGTGCCAGCAGCTCCCCTTACGAGCAGTACTTC. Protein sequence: CASSSPYEQYF.

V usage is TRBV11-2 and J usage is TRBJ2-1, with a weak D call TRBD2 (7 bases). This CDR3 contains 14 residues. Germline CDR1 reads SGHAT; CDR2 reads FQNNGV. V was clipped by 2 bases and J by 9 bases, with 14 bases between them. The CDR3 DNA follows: TGTGCCAGCAGCTTATTAGGGGGGGCGACTGAGCAGTTCTTC. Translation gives CASSLLGGATEQFF.

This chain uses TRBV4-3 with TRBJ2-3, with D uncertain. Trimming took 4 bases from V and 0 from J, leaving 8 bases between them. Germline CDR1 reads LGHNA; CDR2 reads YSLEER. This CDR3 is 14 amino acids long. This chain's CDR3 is CASSLESSTDTQYF. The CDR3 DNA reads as TGCGCCAGCAGCCTAGAGTCTAGCACAGATACGCAGTATTTT.

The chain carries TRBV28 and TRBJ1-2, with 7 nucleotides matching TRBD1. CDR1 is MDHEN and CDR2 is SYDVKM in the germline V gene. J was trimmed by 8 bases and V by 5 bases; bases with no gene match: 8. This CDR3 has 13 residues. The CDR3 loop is CASSLSGTVGYTF. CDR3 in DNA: TGTGCCAGCAGTCTGTCGGGGACAGTAGGCTACACCTTC.

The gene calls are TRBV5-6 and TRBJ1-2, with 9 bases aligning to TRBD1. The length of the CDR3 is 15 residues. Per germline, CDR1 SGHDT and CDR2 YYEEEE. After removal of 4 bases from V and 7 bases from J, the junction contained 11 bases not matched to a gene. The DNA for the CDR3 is TGTGCCAGCAGCGCGGGTCCCGGGACAGGGCTTGGCTACACCTTC. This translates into CASSAGPGTGLGYTF.

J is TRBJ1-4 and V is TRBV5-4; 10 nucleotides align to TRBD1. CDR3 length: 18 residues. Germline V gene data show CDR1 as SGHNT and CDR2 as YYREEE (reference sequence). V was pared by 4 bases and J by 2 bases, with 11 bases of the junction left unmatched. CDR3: CASSRRTGGRGTNEKLFF. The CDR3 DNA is TGTGCCAGCAGCCGACGGACAGGGGGGCGGGGGACTAATGAAAAACTGTTTTTT.

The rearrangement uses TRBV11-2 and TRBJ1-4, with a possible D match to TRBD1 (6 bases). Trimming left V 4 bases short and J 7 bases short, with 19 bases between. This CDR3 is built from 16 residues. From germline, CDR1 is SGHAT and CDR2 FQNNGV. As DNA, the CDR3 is TGTGCCAGCAGCTCGGAGCTAAGGGGGTTCGGTGAAAAACTGTTTTTT. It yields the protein CASSSELRGFGEKLFF. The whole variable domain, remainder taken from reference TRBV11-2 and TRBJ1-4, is EAGVAQSPRYKIIEKRQSVAFWCNPISGHATLYWYQQILGQGPKLLIQFQNNGVVDDSQLPKDRFSAERLKGVDSTLKIQPAKLEDSAVYLCASSSELRGFGEKLFFGSGTQLSVL.

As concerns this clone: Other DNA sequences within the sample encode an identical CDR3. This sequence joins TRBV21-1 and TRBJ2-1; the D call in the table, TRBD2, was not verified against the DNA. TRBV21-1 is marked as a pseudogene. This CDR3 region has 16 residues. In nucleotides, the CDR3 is TGCGCCAGCAGCAAAGAGGAGGAAATCTTATATAATGAGCAGTTCTTC. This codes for CASSKEEEILYNEQFF.

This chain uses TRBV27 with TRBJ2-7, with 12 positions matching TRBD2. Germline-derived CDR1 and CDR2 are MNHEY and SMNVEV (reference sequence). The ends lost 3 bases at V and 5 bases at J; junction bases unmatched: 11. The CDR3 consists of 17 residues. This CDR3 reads CASSFWGLAGNGNEQYF. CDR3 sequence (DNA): TGTGCCAGCAGTTTTTGGGGACTAGCGGGTAACGGCAACGAGCAGTACTTC.

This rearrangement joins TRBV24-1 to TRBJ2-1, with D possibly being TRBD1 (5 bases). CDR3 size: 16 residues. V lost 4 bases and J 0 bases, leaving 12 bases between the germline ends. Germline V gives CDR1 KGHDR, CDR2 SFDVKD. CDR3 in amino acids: CATSDPGSSSYNEQFF. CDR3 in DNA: TGTGCCACCAGTGACCCAGGGTCTAGCTCCTACAATGAGCAGTTCTTC.

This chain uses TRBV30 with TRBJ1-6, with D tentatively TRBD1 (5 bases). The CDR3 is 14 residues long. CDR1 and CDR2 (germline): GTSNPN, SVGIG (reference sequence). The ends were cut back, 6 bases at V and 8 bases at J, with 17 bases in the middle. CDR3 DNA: TGTGCCTGTCAGCCTGGGGGGTTTGATTCACCCCTCCACTTT. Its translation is CACQPGGFDSPLHF.

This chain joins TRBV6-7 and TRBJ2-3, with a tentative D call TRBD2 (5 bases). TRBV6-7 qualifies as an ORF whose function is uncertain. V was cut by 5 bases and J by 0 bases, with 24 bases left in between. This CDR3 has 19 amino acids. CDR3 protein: CASSKSPTRPGRSTDTQYF. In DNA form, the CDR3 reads TGTGCCAGCAGTAAATCACCAACCAGGCCGGGGAGAAGCACAGATACGCAGTATTTT.

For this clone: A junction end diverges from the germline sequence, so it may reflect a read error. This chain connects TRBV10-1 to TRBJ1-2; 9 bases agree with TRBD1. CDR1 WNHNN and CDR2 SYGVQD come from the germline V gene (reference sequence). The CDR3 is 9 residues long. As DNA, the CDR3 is TGCGCCAGCAGGGACAGGGGCCTCTTC. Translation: CASRDRGLF.

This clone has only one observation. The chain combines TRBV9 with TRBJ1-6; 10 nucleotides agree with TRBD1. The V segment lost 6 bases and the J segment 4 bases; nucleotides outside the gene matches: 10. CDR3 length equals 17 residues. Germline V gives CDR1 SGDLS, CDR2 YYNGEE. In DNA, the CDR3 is TGTGCCAGCACCGAAGGACAGGGGGTACCTTATAATTCACCCCTCCACTTT. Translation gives CASTEGQGVPYNSPLHF.

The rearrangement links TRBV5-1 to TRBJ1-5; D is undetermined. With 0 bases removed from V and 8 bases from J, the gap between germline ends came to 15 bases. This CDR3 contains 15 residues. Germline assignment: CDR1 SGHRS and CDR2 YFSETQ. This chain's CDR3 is CASSLGTLPGEPQHF. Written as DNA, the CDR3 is TGCGCCAGCAGCTTGGGAACGCTACCCGGGGAGCCCCAGCATTTT.

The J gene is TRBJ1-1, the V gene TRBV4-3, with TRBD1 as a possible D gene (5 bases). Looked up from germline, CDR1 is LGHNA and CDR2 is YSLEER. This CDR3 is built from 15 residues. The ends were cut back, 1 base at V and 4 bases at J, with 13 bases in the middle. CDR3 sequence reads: CASSQVMTVPTEAFF. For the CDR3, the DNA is TGCGCCAGCAGCCAAGTCATGACAGTACCCACTGAAGCTTTCTTT.

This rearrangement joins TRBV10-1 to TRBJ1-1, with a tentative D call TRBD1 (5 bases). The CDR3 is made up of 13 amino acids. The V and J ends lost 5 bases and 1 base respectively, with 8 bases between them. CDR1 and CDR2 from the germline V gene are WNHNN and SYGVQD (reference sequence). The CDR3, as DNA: TGCGCCAGCAGTCGACAGACGAACACTGAAGCTTTCTTT. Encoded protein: CASSRQTNTEAFF.

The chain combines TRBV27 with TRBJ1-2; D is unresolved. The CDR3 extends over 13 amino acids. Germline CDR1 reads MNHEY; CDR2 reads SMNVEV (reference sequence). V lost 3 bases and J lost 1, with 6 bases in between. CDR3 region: CASSLQYNYGYTF. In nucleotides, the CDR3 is TGTGCCAGCAGTTTGCAGTATAACTATGGCTACACCTTC.

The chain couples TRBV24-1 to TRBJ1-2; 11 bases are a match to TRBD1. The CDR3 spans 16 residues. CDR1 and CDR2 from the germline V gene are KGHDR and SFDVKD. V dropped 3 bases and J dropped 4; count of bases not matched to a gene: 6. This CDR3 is CATSDAPGTGGYGYTF. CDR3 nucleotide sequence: TGTGCCACCAGTGATGCACCCGGGACAGGGGGCTATGGCTACACCTTC.

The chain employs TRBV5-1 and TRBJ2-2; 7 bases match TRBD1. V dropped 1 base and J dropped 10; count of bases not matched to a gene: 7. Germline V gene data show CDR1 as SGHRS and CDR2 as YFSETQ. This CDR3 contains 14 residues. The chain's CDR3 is CASSLLGQSVELFF. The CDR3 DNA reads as TGCGCCAGCAGCTTGTTGGGACAGTCGGTGGAGCTGTTTTTT. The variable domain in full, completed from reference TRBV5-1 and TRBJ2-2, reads KAGVTQTPRYLIKTRGQQVTLSCSPISGHRSVSWYQQTPGQGLQFLFEYFSETQRNKGNFPGRFSGRQFSNSRSEMNVSTLELGDSALYLCASSLLGQSVELFFGEGSRLTVL.

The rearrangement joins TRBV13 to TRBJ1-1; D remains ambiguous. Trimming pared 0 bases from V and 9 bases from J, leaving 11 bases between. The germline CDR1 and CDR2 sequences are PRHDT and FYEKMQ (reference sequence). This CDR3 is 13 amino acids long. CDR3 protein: CASSLGHLVQAFF. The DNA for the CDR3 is TGTGCCAGCAGCTTAGGACATCTTGTTCAAGCTTTCTTT.